A single sample is the source of the 3 T cell receptor beta chains below, sequenced in a study of CD8 T cells in Susac syndrome. The RNA input was roughly 0.5 to 1 ug, and it was reverse transcribed with random hexamers. A single record per CDR3 protein comes from TCRdb applying MiXCR to the immunoSEQ multiplex PCR reads. This table has around 170,000 distinct CDR3 sequences, approximately 95% appearing once. Sequences were obtained from CD8+ T cells from PBMCs. The source of these receptors is a human donor with Susac syndrome.

This sequence joins TRBV20-1 and TRBJ1-2; possibly TRBD1 for D (5 bases). CDR1 and CDR2 from the germline V gene are DFQATT and SNEGSKA (reference sequence). The CDR3 has 16 amino acids. Trimming took off 3 bases at V and 8 bases at J, with 25 bases between the two ends. The CDR3 loop reads CSARPYSGTQEGGYTF. CDR3 nucleotide sequence: TGCAGTGCTAGGCCTTATTCGGGGACTCAGGAGGGCGGCTACACCTTC.

The chain is built from TRBV7-9 and TRBJ2-1, with 8 bases that match TRBD1. CDR1 is SEHNR, CDR2 FQNEAQ, per germline (reference sequence). The CDR3 contains 15 residues. Trimming at V came to 5 bases and at J to 4 bases, leaving 7 bases not matched to a gene. CDR3 protein: CASSPNGQGYNEQFF. CDR3 in DNA: TGTGCCAGCAGCCCTAACGGACAGGGATACAATGAGCAGTTCTTC.

The genes are TRBV19 and TRBJ2-7, with no clear D. There are 12 residues in the CDR3. V lost 5 bases, J lost 4 bases, and 9 bases lay in between. Germline CDR1 is LNHDA and CDR2 is SQIVND (reference sequence). CDR3 loop: CASSQDGYEQYF. CDR3 DNA sequence: TGTGCCAGTAGTCAGGACGGGTACGAGCAGTACTTC.